The 22 T cell receptor beta chains below all came from one sample that was sequenced in a study of metastatic and nonmetastatic thyroid tumors. All patients were untreated before thyroid surgery. TCRdb re-called clones from the PCR reads using MiXCR. The sample consists of 50,000 or so clones, under 20% of them appearing once. Sequencing input: blood. Receptors originate from a female donor with papillary thyroid cancer or a benign thyroid nodule (not recorded which). Some clones in this sample may be carry-over from other donors' samples.

This clone was observed many times. Other DNA sequences in the same sample also yield this CDR3. V usage is TRBV11-1 and J usage is TRBJ2-1; unclear D gene. Germline CDR1 SGHAT, CDR2 FQDESV (reference sequence). The CDR3 has 15 residues. The V gene lost 3 bases and the J gene lost 5 bases, with 14 bases spanning the gap. CDR3 DNA sequence: TGTGCCAGCAGCTTCTCACGGACGGCGAACAATGAGCAGTTCTTC. Its translation: CASSFSRTANNEQFF.

This clone was seen repeatedly, ten times or more. A read error may be the cause here, since a much bigger clone is one base away. The chain couples TRBV20-1 to TRBJ1-2, with TRBD1 as a possible D gene (5 bases). The germline V gene encodes CDR1 DFQATT and CDR2 SNEGSKA (reference sequence). This CDR3 region has 12 residues. V was clipped by 6 bases and J by 5 bases, with 13 bases between them. CDR3 bases: TGCAGTGCGGACCGGGGCAGATATGGCTACACCTTC. Its protein product is CSADRGRYGYTF.

This clone has just one count. Possible read error: a much larger clone is one base away. Other DNA sequences in the sample encode the same CDR3. In DNA, the CDR3 is TGCAGTGCCGCCTCGGGACGCTCCACAGATACGCAGTATTTT. This encodes CSAASGRSTDTQYF. This chain joins TRBV20-1 and TRBJ2-3; D may be TRBD1 or TRBD2 (5 bases each). The CDR3 contains 14 residues. Looked up from germline, CDR1 is DFQATT and CDR2 is SNEGSKA (reference sequence). V was shortened by 6 bases and J by 2 bases, with 15 bases between the two germline ends.

In its sample, this clone was seen many times. CDR3 nucleotide sequence: TGTGCCAGCAGCAGAACGGAGAACACTGAAGCTTTCTTT. Translated: CASSRTENTEAFF. This chain uses TRBV4-2 with TRBJ1-1; unclear D gene. Deletions cut 5 bases from V and 1 base from J, with 8 bases between. CDR1 and CDR2 from the germline V gene are LGHNA and YNFKEQ. CDR3 length: 13 amino acids.

This clone was seen a handful of times. V gene TRBV6-5 combines with J gene TRBJ1-6; 8 nucleotides agree with TRBD1. The germline V gene encodes CDR1 MNHEY and CDR2 SVGAGI. The CDR3 sequence is 18 residues long. V trimming: 5 bases; J trimming: 8 bases; junction bases outside the gene matches: 17. This CDR3 is CASSPLGTGPILYSPLHF. The CDR3 DNA reads TGTGCCAGCAGTCCCTTGGGGACAGGACCCATCTTGTATTCACCCCTCCACTTT.

This clone was recorded once. The final CDR3 position lacks the conserved phenylalanine or tryptophan, pointing to a likely read error. This chain links TRBV13 with TRBJ2-1; 7 nucleotides line up with TRBD1. This CDR3 has 17 residues. Germline CDR1 PRHDT, CDR2 FYEKMQ (reference sequence). This chain's CDR3 is CASSRWDSSSRDNDQFL. The DNA for the CDR3 is TGTGCCAGCAGCCGCTGGGACAGCAGTTCGAGGGATAATGATCAGTTCCTC.

This clone was picked up many times. The chain joins TRBV10-3 to TRBJ2-7; 13 bases map to TRBD2. The V and J ends lost 4 bases and 4 bases, in that order; junction bases with no gene match: 7. This CDR3 spans 16 amino acids. From germline, CDR1 is ENHRY and CDR2 SYGVKD. The CDR3 region is CAISATGTSGMYEQYF. In DNA form, the CDR3 reads TGTGCCATCAGTGCCACCGGGACTAGCGGGATGTACGAGCAGTACTTC.

The chain has TRBV24-1 and TRBJ2-5; TRBD1 is a possible D gene (6 bases). The CDR3 consists of 16 residues. The V and J ends lost 3 bases and 4 bases respectively, with 17 bases between them. Germline V lookup: CDR1 KGHDR, CDR2 SFDVKD. In nucleotides, the CDR3 is TGTGCCACCAGTGATCCGGGACACGGTGGCTCAGAGACCCAGTACTTC. It encodes CATSDPGHGGSETQYF.

The chain is built from TRBV7-6 and TRBJ2-2; D uncertain. Germline assignment: CDR1 SGHVS and CDR2 FNYEAQ. The CDR3 sequence is 15 residues long. Between the trimmed V and J ends, which lost 4 bases and 9 bases, there was a span of 18 bases. CDR3 sequence: CASSSMGKRSWELFF. In DNA form, the CDR3 reads TGTGCCAGCAGCTCTATGGGAAAGAGATCCTGGGAGCTGTTTTTT. The full variable domain, rest sourced from reference TRBV7-6 and TRBJ2-2, is GAGVSQSPRYKVTKRGQDVALRCDPISGHVSLYWYRQALGQGPEFLTYFNYEAQQDKSGLPNDRFSAERPEGSISTLTIQRTEQRDSAMYRCASSSMGKRSWELFFGEGSRLTVL.

As to this clone: Given a much more abundant clone one base away, this may be a read error. The rearrangement links TRBV5-4 to TRBJ2-3; TRBD2 matches 10 bases. The CDR3 runs to 15 residues. Germline V gene sequence: CDR1 SGHNT, CDR2 YYREEE (reference sequence). CDR3 loop: CANSLETSGSTTQYF. DNA of the CDR3: TGTGCCAACAGCTTGGAGACTAGCGGGTCGACTACGCAGTATTTT.

In the case of this clone: A read error may account for a junction end that differs from germline. The chain recombines TRBV7-8 with TRBJ1-5; D ambiguous. This CDR3 has 13 residues. CDR1 is SGHVS, CDR2 FQNEAQ, per germline. The CDR3 is CASSLEGNKPQHF. The CDR3 coding sequence is TGCGCCAGCAGCTTAGAAGGGAATAAGCCCCAGCATTTT.

At least ten counts were recorded for this clone. The chain carries TRBV2 and TRBJ2-2, with TRBD2 identical over 10 bases. V trimming: 10 bases; J trimming: 6 bases; junction bases outside the gene matches: 8. Per germline, CDR1 SNHLY and CDR2 FYNNEI. The CDR3 runs 14 residues. In DNA form, the CDR3 reads TGTGCCACTTCCGGGACTAGCGTTTCCGGGGAGCTGTTTTTT. Translation: CATSGTSVSGELFF.

The chain links TRBV7-8 to TRBJ1-1; TRBD1 matches at 12 bases. Germline V gene lookup returns CDR1 SGHVS and CDR2 FQNEAQ. The CDR3 extends over 18 amino acids. V lost 0 bases, J lost 3 bases, and 8 bases stayed unmatched. Written as DNA, the CDR3 is TGTGCCAGCAGCTTAGCGCCCCGGGACAGGGGGCTGCACACTGAAGCTTTCTTT. As protein: CASSLAPRDRGLHTEAFF.

Of note for this clone: No conserved phenylalanine or tryptophan is present at the end of the CDR3, so a read error is the likely explanation. The chain couples TRBV18 to TRBJ1-2; D unclear. V was shortened by 1 base and J by 5 bases, with 11 bases between the two germline ends. CDR3 size: 14 residues. Germline values: CDR1 KGHSH, CDR2 LQKENI. CDR3 sequence reads: CASSPRESGYGYTI. CDR3 DNA: TGTGCCAGCTCACCACGTGAGTCAGGTTATGGCTACACCATC.

This clone was seen more than once but under ten times. The germline gene is not matched at one end of the junction; a read error may be the cause. CDR3 amino acids: CAGSSTGGRTNYVYTF. Here the CDR3 DNA reads TGTGCCGGCAGTTCAACAGGGGGAAGAACCAACTATGTCTACACCTTC. The genes are TRBV28 and TRBJ1-2; 8 bases match TRBD1. The CDR3 totals 16 residues. From germline, CDR1 is MDHEN and CDR2 SYDVKM.

This clone was detected ten times or more. The J gene is TRBJ1-2, the V gene TRBV20-1, with 10 positions matching TRBD1. The CDR3 spans 15 residues. Trimming took 0 bases from V and 5 from J; bases not matched to a gene: 6. CDR1 DFQATT and CDR2 SNEGSKA come from the germline V gene (reference sequence). CDR3 bases: TGCAGTGCTAGAGACTGGGACAGGGGAGATTATGGCTACACCTTC. It specifies CSARDWDRGDYGYTF.

This clone appeared many times. The chain has TRBV28 and TRBJ2-3; tentative D call: TRBD1 (5 bases). The CDR3 extends over 15 amino acids. V gave up 4 bases and J gave up 2 bases, with 13 bases separating them. Germline V CDR1 and CDR2: MDHEN, SYDVKM. Here the CDR3 DNA reads TGTGCCAGCAGTTCCCAGCAGGGTTTCACAGATACGCAGTATTTT. Its protein is CASSSQQGFTDTQYF.

This clone was observed a few times. The chain has TRBV5-1 and TRBJ2-7, with D hard to call. The germline V gene has CDR1 SGHRS and CDR2 YFSETQ. CDR3 size: 14 residues. Between the trimmed V and J ends, which lost 6 bases and 4 bases, there was a span of 17 bases. Written as DNA, the CDR3 is TGCGCCAGCAACCCCTGGTTTGGACCTTACGAGCAGTACTTC. Protein product: CASNPWFGPYEQYF.

V usage is TRBV7-3 and J usage is TRBJ2-3; D is unclear. CDR1 SGHTA and CDR2 FQGTGA come from the germline V gene. CDR3 length: 14 residues. V lost 5 bases, J lost 1 base, and 10 bases lay in between. The CDR3 nucleotides read TGTGCCAGCAGCCGTGAAGTTGGCACAGATACGCAGTATTTT. Amino acids: CASSREVGTDTQYF.

V gene TRBV20-1 combines with J gene TRBJ2-1; D unclear. This CDR3 comprises 13 residues. Germline loops: CDR1 DFQATT, CDR2 SNEGSKA (reference sequence). V lost 3 bases, J lost 9 bases, and 15 bases lay in between. Here the CDR3 reads CSASGRLLREQFF. The DNA for the CDR3 is TGCAGTGCTAGCGGACGTTTGCTTCGTGAGCAGTTCTTC.

In its sample, this clone was seen many times. The J gene is TRBJ1-2, the V gene TRBV4-1; a possible D gene is TRBD1 (6 bases). The CDR3 runs 13 residues. The germline V gene has CDR1 MGHRA and CDR2 YSYEKL. V was cut by 2 bases and J by 8 bases, with 12 bases left in between. The CDR3 here is CASSQSRTDGYTF. DNA for the CDR3: TGCGCCAGCAGCCAATCCAGGACAGACGGCTACACCTTC.

This clone was counted ten times or more. V is TRBV11-2 and J is TRBJ2-5; possibly TRBD2 for D (6 bases). The CDR3 consists of 14 residues. Germline V CDR1 and CDR2: SGHAT, FQNNGV. V was clipped by 5 bases and J by 2 bases, with 12 bases between them. The CDR3 coding sequence is TGTGCCAGCAGCCAAACCAGCGGGCAAGAGACCCAGTACTTC. This translates into CASSQTSGQETQYF.